Each of the 20 T cell receptor beta chains below was sequenced from the same sample in a study of shared clonotypes between healthy human individuals. Measured with immunoSEQ multiplex PCR; TCRdb has only the in-frame clones, and not every one. Of over a million clones listed, around 97% are singletons. Sequenced sample: naive CD4+ T cells sorted from blood. The sample's subset: CD45RA+ positively selected. The receptors derive from a young man in good health.

J is TRBJ2-3 and V is TRBV2, with D tentatively TRBD1 (6 bases). V was clipped by 4 bases and J by 0 bases, with 11 bases between them. CDR1 is SNHLY, CDR2 FYNNEI, per germline. The CDR3 consists of 15 residues. CDR3 region: CASSVDSTSTDTQYF. Here the CDR3 DNA reads TGTGCCAGCAGTGTGGACAGTACTAGCACAGATACGCAGTATTTT.

V usage is TRBV7-2 and J usage is TRBJ2-7; unclear D gene. V lost 5 bases, J lost 6 bases, and 29 bases lay in between. This CDR3 is 18 amino acids long. The germline gives CDR1 SGHTA, CDR2 FQGNSA. This CDR3 is CASSPSRPSPLEASEQYF. CDR3 in DNA: TGTGCCAGCAGCCCCTCCCGTCCCTCTCCCCTGGAAGCGTCCGAGCAGTACTTC.

V is TRBV5-1 and J is TRBJ2-7, with unresolved D. CDR1 is SGHRS and CDR2 is YFSETQ in the germline V gene. The CDR3 is made up of 14 amino acids. V was shortened by 4 bases and J by 0 bases, with 11 bases between the two germline ends. The CDR3 bases are TGCGCCAGCAGCGTTGATTTGAGCTCCTACGAGCAGTACTTC. The encoded protein is CASSVDLSSYEQYF.

The J gene is TRBJ1-2, the V gene TRBV27, with TRBD1 matching 8 bases. V dropped 5 bases and J dropped 2; count of bases not matched to a gene: 7. Germline V CDR1 and CDR2: MNHEY, SMNVEV (reference sequence). The CDR3 contains 15 residues. Here the CDR3 DNA reads TGTGCCAGCAGTCCGTGGACAGGGCTAAACTATGGCTACACCTTC. It translates to CASSPWTGLNYGYTF.

The J gene is TRBJ2-7, the V gene TRBV5-6, with D perhaps matching TRBD1 (5 bases). Trimming pared 4 bases from V and 3 bases from J, leaving 23 bases between. CDR3 length equals 17 residues. The germline V gene encodes CDR1 SGHDT and CDR2 YYEEEE. The CDR3 spells CASSLYYRNSYNYEQYF. CDR3 nucleotides: TGTGCCAGCAGCCTTTACTACAGGAACTCGTACAACTACGAGCAGTACTTC.

In DNA, the CDR3 is TGTGCCAGCAGCCTAACACACACCCCCGCGAACACCGGGGAGCTGTTTTTT. This encodes CASSLTHTPANTGELFF. The chain recombines TRBV9 with TRBJ2-2; D is undetermined. This CDR3 region has 17 residues. CDR1 and CDR2 from the germline V gene are SGDLS and YYNGEE. With 4 bases removed from V and 0 bases from J, the gap between germline ends came to 16 bases.

The chain is built from TRBV19 and TRBJ2-7; TRBD2 matches 7 bases. V lost 4 bases and J lost 7; bases outside the gene matches: 7. The length of the CDR3 is 13 residues. Germline V gene lookup returns CDR1 LNHDA and CDR2 SQIVND (reference sequence). In DNA, the CDR3 is TGTGCCAGTAGTAAAGACAGAGCGGGGGAGCAGTACTTC. This translates into CASSKDRAGEQYF.

In this sample, this clone turned up a few times. The chain couples TRBV6-5 to TRBJ1-2; D is unresolved. The CDR3 loop spans 14 amino acids. V was pared by 0 bases and J by 7 bases, with 12 bases between. Germline V gene data show CDR1 as MNHEY and CDR2 as SVGAGI. The CDR3 DNA is TGTGCCAGCAGTTACTCGAGGGTCAGTGGTGGCTACACCTTC. The encoded protein is CASSYSRVSGGYTF.

The CDR3: CASSPLESSSGLGSYNEQFF. As DNA, the CDR3 is TGTGCCAGCTCACCATTGGAATCCTCTAGCGGGCTGGGGTCCTACAATGAGCAGTTCTTC. This chain joins TRBV18 and TRBJ2-1; 8 nucleotides align to TRBD2. The CDR3 is 20 amino acids. V gave up 2 bases and J gave up 1 base; unmatched junction bases: 16. From germline, CDR1 is KGHSH and CDR2 LQKENI. The whole variable domain, remainder taken from reference TRBV18 and TRBJ2-1, is NAGVMQNPRHLVRRRGQEARLRCSPMKGHSHVYWYRQLPEEGLKFMVYLQKENIIDESGMPKERFSAEFPKEGPSILRIQQVVRGDSAAYFCASSPLESSSGLGSYNEQFFGPGTRLTVL.

The chain uses TRBV7-3 and TRBJ2-1; 7 bases fit TRBD2. Germline assignment: CDR1 SGHTA and CDR2 FQGTGA. CDR3 size: 16 residues. V was pared by 3 bases and J by 4 bases, with 9 bases of the junction left unmatched. CDR3 loop: CASSLGGRGSYNEQFF. The CDR3 DNA follows: TGTGCCAGCAGCTTGGGCGGGAGAGGATCGTACAATGAGCAGTTCTTC.

The chain couples TRBV27 to TRBJ1-4, with D possibly being TRBD1 (5 bases). There are 15 residues in the CDR3. Trimming stripped 5 bases from V and 7 bases from J, with 17 bases between. From germline, CDR1 is MNHEY and CDR2 SMNVEV (reference sequence). Written as DNA, the CDR3 is TGTGCCAGCAGTCCCATGATCAGGGATGGTGAAAAACTGTTTTTT. Its translation is CASSPMIRDGEKLFF.

This chain uses TRBV2 with TRBJ2-1; 8 nucleotides agree with TRBD2. Per germline, CDR1 SNHLY and CDR2 FYNNEI. Trimming at V came to 7 bases and at J to 0 bases, leaving 5 bases not matched to a gene. This CDR3 is 15 amino acids long. CDR3 nucleotides: TGTGCCAGCACGAGCGGGAGTGACTCCTACAATGAGCAGTTCTTC. Translating it yields CASTSGSDSYNEQFF.

As DNA, the CDR3 is TGTGCCAGCAGTGCTCCTGGACAGGGGGATGAAAAACTGTTTTTT. Protein: CASSAPGQGDEKLFF. The V call is TRBV2, the J call TRBJ1-4, with 10 positions matching TRBD1. V trimming: 4 bases; J trimming: 6 bases; junction bases outside the gene matches: 5. This CDR3 is built from 15 residues. The V gene's germline CDR1 is SNHLY and CDR2 FYNNEI.

The V call is TRBV9, the J call TRBJ2-3, with TRBD2 matching over 10 bases. CDR1 and CDR2 from the germline V gene are SGDLS and YYNGEE. The V and J ends lost 3 bases and 3 bases, in that order; junction bases with no gene match: 16. The CDR3 covers 19 residues. The DNA of the CDR3 is TGTGCCAGCAGCGAAAAGATGAGGGGTAGCGGGGGGTTAACAGATACGCAGTATTTT. Its translation: CASSEKMRGSGGLTDTQYF.

The genes are TRBV6-1 and TRBJ1-5; TRBD1 matches at 9 bases. The CDR3 runs to 14 residues. Germline V CDR1 and CDR2: MNHNS, SASEGT. V gave up 9 bases and J gave up 7 bases; unmatched junction bases: 10. The chain's CDR3 is CASTSTGGRQPQHF. The CDR3 DNA is TGTGCCAGTACATCAACAGGGGGCCGACAGCCCCAGCATTTT.

The chain couples TRBV19 to TRBJ1-1; no reliable D call. Trimming stripped 5 bases from V and 4 bases from J, with 14 bases between. Germline CDR1 and CDR2: LNHDA and SQIVND (reference sequence). This CDR3 comprises 14 residues. In DNA, the CDR3 is TGTGCCAGTAGTCCGAGTTGGGGTAGCACTGAAGCTTTCTTT. Translating it yields CASSPSWGSTEAFF. Filled out from reference TRBV19 and TRBJ1-1, the complete variable domain reads DGGITQSPKYLFRKEGQNVTLSCEQNLNHDAMYWYRQDPGQGLRLIYYSQIVNDFQKGDIAEGYSVSREKKESFPLTVTSAQKNPTAFYLCASSPSWGSTEAFFGQGTRLTVV.

The chain joins TRBV18 to TRBJ2-1, with 8 bases aligning to TRBD1. V gave up 1 base and J gave up 8 bases; unmatched junction bases: 7. The CDR3 is 15 residues long. Germline loops: CDR1 KGHSH, CDR2 LQKENI. The CDR3: CASSPRQGANHEQFF. CDR3 sequence (DNA): TGTGCCAGCTCACCACGGCAGGGGGCGAATCATGAGCAGTTCTTC.

This chain uses TRBV28 with TRBJ2-2; 7 bases agree with TRBD2. The CDR3 loop spans 15 amino acids. Looked up from germline, CDR1 is MDHEN and CDR2 is SYDVKM. V was clipped by 8 bases and J by 0 bases; unmatched bases: 6. The CDR3: CASSGSGANTGELFF. The CDR3 coding sequence is TGTGCCAGCTCAGGGAGCGGGGCGAACACCGGGGAGCTGTTTTTT.

The rearrangement links TRBV7-2 to TRBJ2-5, with no clear D. The CDR3 is made up of 16 amino acids. Germline-derived CDR1 and CDR2 are SGHTA and FQGNSA. V was trimmed by 1 base and J by 1 base, leaving 13 bases between them. CDR3 bases: TGTGCCAGCAGCTTAGGTATAGTAGCTTTCCAAGAGACCCAGTACTTC. This gives the protein CASSLGIVAFQETQYF.

This clone appeared a single time. This chain links TRBV29-1 with TRBJ1-4; perhaps TRBD1 as D (5 bases). Trimming removed 5 bases from V and 7 bases from J, with 8 bases in between. Germline-derived CDR1 and CDR2 are SQVTM and ANQGSEA. The CDR3 spans 11 residues. The CDR3 bases are TGCAGCGTTTTTCAGGGTGAAAAACTGTTTTTT. Translation: CSVFQGEKLFF.